The 27 T cell receptor beta chains given below trace back to one sample, sequenced in a study of regulatory T cells in long-lasting Graves disease. The sample's time point: newly diagnosed GD, antithyroid drugs for less than 3 months. RNA extracted from PBMCs served as the sequencing template. Construction of TCR beta libraries relied on iRepertoire HTBI primers and on Arm-PCR targeting CDR3 regions. TCRdb ran MiXCR on the multiplex PCR reads and lists one entry per CDR3 protein. The sample includes about 540,000 distinct CDR3 sequences, less than 15% seen only once; the top ten take about 10%. Separately, the same data were catalogued under a study of T cells in Graves' hyperthyroidism and ophthalmopathy.

Sequenced material: peripheral blood mononuclear cells (PBMCs), taken at new diagnosis, from a patient treated with antithyroid drugs. These receptors originate from a man younger than 40 with Graves disease.

In this sample, this clonotype turned up a few times. V and J are TRBV19 and TRBJ2-2; possibly TRBD2 for D (6 bases). The CDR3 covers 16 residues. The V gene lost 3 bases and the J gene lost 7 bases, with 18 bases spanning the gap. CDR1 and CDR2 (germline): LNHDA, SQIVND (reference sequence). The CDR3 DNA reads as TGTGCCAGTAGTATCTTACTAGCCCCGTCGGGCGGGGAGCTGTTTTTT. This encodes CASSILLAPSGGELFF.

The chain recombines TRBV30 with TRBJ2-3; D unclear. The CDR3 runs to 15 residues. The ends were cut back, 1 base at V and 3 bases at J, with 14 bases in the middle. The V gene's germline CDR1 is GTSNPN and CDR2 SVGIG (reference sequence). As DNA, the CDR3 is TGTGCCTGGAGTGGGCAATACGTCGAGACAGATACGCAGTATTTT. This encodes CAWSGQYVETDTQYF. The full variable domain, rest sourced from reference TRBV30 and TRBJ2-3, is SQTIHQWPATLVQPVGSPLSLECTVEGTSNPNLYWYRQAAGRGLQLLFYSVGIGQISSEVPQNLSASRPQDRQFILSSKKLLLSDSGFYLCAWSGQYVETDTQYFGPGTRLTVL.

This clonotype was detected a few times. Written as DNA, the CDR3 is TGCAGTGCTAGAAGGGCGGATGAGCAGTTCTTC. This codes for CSARRADEQFF. V usage is TRBV20-1 and J usage is TRBJ2-1, with unresolved D. The CDR3 covers 11 residues. Germline V CDR1 and CDR2: DFQATT, SNEGSKA (reference sequence). V gave up 2 bases and J gave up 8 bases, with 7 bases separating them.

The sample holds many counts of this clonotype. The chain carries TRBV11-2 and TRBJ2-5; possible D gene TRBD2, 5 bases. The CDR3 totals 13 residues. Germline values: CDR1 SGHAT, CDR2 FQNNGV. V dropped 1 base and J dropped 7 bases, with 10 bases sitting between them. CDR3 in amino acids: CASSLGNSGTQYF. CDR3 nucleotide sequence: TGTGCCAGCAGCTTAGGGAACAGCGGGACCCAGTACTTC. Drawing the rest from reference TRBV11-2 and TRBJ2-5, the complete variable domain is EAGVAQSPRYKIIEKRQSVAFWCNPISGHATLYWYQQILGQGPKLLIQFQNNGVVDDSQLPKDRFSAERLKGVDSTLKIQPAKLEDSAVYLCASSLGNSGTQYFGPGTRLLVL.

In its sample, this clonotype was seen many times. The chain combines TRBV19 with TRBJ2-7, with 8 bases identical to TRBD1. The V gene's germline CDR1 is LNHDA and CDR2 SQIVND (reference sequence). Trimming removed 7 bases from V and 0 bases from J; junction bases left unmatched: 5. The CDR3 extends over 14 amino acids. The CDR3 DNA is TGTGCCAGTACCCGGACAGGGAGCTCCTACGAGCAGTACTTC. Its protein is CASTRTGSSYEQYF.

Note on this clonotype: With a much larger clone just one base away, this may be a read error. The missing conserved phenylalanine or tryptophan at the end of this CDR3 makes a read error likely. DNA of the CDR3: TGCAGTGCTGGTTGGACTAGCCGGGGGATTTACAATGAGCAGTTCCTC. Its translation is CSAGWTSRGIYNEQFL. The chain employs TRBV20-1 and TRBJ2-1; 8 bases agree with TRBD2. Germline-derived CDR1 and CDR2 are DFQATT and SNEGSKA (reference sequence). With 5 bases clipped from V and 4 bases from J, the junction kept 13 bases outside the gene matches. The CDR3 covers 16 residues.

This clonotype was observed many times. The CDR3 nucleotides read TGTGCCAGCAAGGGACAGGGGGTAACCTACGAGCAGTACTTC. Its translation is CASKGQGVTYEQYF. V and J are TRBV6-1 and TRBJ2-7, with 11 bases identical to TRBD1. V was pared by 7 bases and J by 2 bases, with 4 bases of the junction left unmatched. CDR3 length equals 14 residues. CDR1 and CDR2 from the germline V gene are MNHNS and SASEGT.

There are a few counts of this clonotype. The chain joins TRBV5-5 to TRBJ1-1; D ambiguous. CDR3 length: 13 residues. Per the germline V gene, CDR1 is SGHKS and CDR2 is YYEKEE (reference sequence). V lost 7 bases to trimming and J lost 4 bases, with 14 bases between them. The CDR3 DNA is TGTGCCAGCTTCGATGGGGTGCGCACTGAAGCTTTCTTT. It encodes CASFDGVRTEAFF.

This clonotype was seen repeatedly, ten times or more. The junction departs from germline at one end; a sequencing error may be responsible. The chain has TRBV5-1 and TRBJ2-2, with a possible D match to TRBD1 (5 bases). Germline V gene sequence: CDR1 SGHRS, CDR2 YFSETQ. This CDR3 is 15 amino acids long. The CDR3 region is CASSSIGQNTGELFF. The CDR3 DNA sequence: TGTGCCAGCAGTTCAATTGGACAAAACACCGGGGAGCTGTTTTTT.

This clonotype was seen more than once but under ten times. The V gene is TRBV20-1, the J gene TRBJ2-7; TRBD2 agrees at 12 bases. The CDR3 totals 14 residues. V lost 1 base, J lost 2 bases, and 0 bases stayed unmatched. Germline V gene data show CDR1 as DFQATT and CDR2 as SNEGSKA (reference sequence). CDR3 protein: CSARASGRAYEQYF. For the CDR3, the DNA is TGCAGTGCTAGAGCTAGCGGGAGGGCCTACGAGCAGTACTTC.

The chain carries TRBV3-1 and TRBJ2-5; TRBD1 matches 7 bases. The length of the CDR3 is 15 residues. Germline values: CDR1 LGHDT, CDR2 YNNKEL (reference sequence). The ends lost 0 bases at V and 5 bases at J; junction bases unmatched: 6. The CDR3 protein is CASSQEAGGYETQYF. Written as DNA, the CDR3 is TGTGCCAGCAGCCAAGAGGCAGGGGGTTACGAGACCCAGTACTTC.

In this sample, this clonotype turned up many times. The chain couples TRBV15 to TRBJ2-1, with 10 bases matching TRBD1. CDR1 and CDR2 from the germline V gene are LNHNV and YYDKDF (reference sequence). The V segment lost 9 bases and the J segment 1 base; nucleotides outside the gene matches: 6. The CDR3 sequence is 15 residues long. The chain's CDR3 is CATSRQGASYNEQFF. The CDR3 DNA follows: TGTGCCACTTCAAGACAGGGGGCGTCCTACAATGAGCAGTTCTTC. Full variable domain (missing parts from reference TRBV15 and TRBJ2-1): DAMVIQNPRYQVTQFGKPVTLSCSQTLNHNVMYWYQQKSSQAPKLLFHYYDKDFNNEADTPDNFQSRRPNTSFCFLDIRSPGLGDTAMYLCATSRQGASYNEQFFGPGTRLTVL.

This clonotype showed up many times. J is TRBJ2-1 and V is TRBV7-2; 9 nucleotides line up with TRBD2. The J segment lost 7 bases and the V segment lost 5 bases, leaving 9 bases of the junction unmatched. This CDR3 comprises 15 residues. Germline CDR1 reads SGHTA; CDR2 reads FQGNSA. DNA of the CDR3: TGTGCCAGCAGCCTATATGCGGGAGGGGGGAATGAGCAGTTCTTC. This codes for CASSLYAGGGNEQFF.

This clonotype occurred a few times. This CDR3 is CASSRDEGADTQYF. CDR3 DNA: TGTGCCAGCAGCCGGGACGAAGGAGCAGATACGCAGTATTTT. The chain combines TRBV14 with TRBJ2-3; D is tentatively TRBD1 or TRBD2 (5 bases each). Trimming took 4 bases from V and 4 from J, leaving 12 bases between them. CDR3 size: 14 residues. Germline CDR1 reads SGHDN; CDR2 reads FVKESK.

This clonotype was counted many times. This chain's CDR3 is CASSSGLVGELFF. In DNA form, the CDR3 reads TGTGCCAGCAGTTCCGGACTAGTCGGGGAGCTGTTTTTT. The V gene is TRBV27, the J gene TRBJ2-2; 7 positions match TRBD2. The CDR3 is 13 amino acids. J lost 7 bases, V lost 4 bases, and 3 bases had no gene match. The germline V gene has CDR1 MNHEY and CDR2 SMNVEV (reference sequence).

As concerns this clonotype: One base away lies a much larger clone, so this may be a sequencing read error. This rearrangement joins TRBV11-2 to TRBJ1-3, with D unclear. CDR3 length: 15 amino acids. In germline, CDR1 is SGHAT, CDR2 FQNNGV. With 3 bases removed from V and 2 bases from J, the gap between germline ends came to 11 bases. CDR3 region: CASSFSRTPGNTIYF. For the CDR3, the DNA is TGTGCCAGCAGCTTTTCCAGGACCCCTGGAAACACCATATATTTT.

This clonotype was counted ten times or more. The V and J genes are TRBV27 and TRBJ2-1; possibly TRBD2 for D (6 bases). The germline gives CDR1 MNHEY, CDR2 SMNVEV (reference sequence). CDR3 size: 15 residues. The ends were cut back, 2 bases at V and 9 bases at J, with 17 bases in the middle. Written as DNA, the CDR3 is TGTGCCAGCAGTTTACCCGGGGGAGCAGACACTGAGCAGTTCTTC. Its translation is CASSLPGGADTEQFF.

This clonotype was detected ten times or more. V and J are TRBV14 and TRBJ2-5, with 12 nucleotides matching TRBD2. The CDR3 totals 17 residues. Germline lookup yields CDR1 SGHDN and CDR2 FVKESK. The trim removed 4 bases at V and 1 base at J, leaving 7 bases unmatched. The CDR3 nucleotides are TGTGCCAGCAGCCCTCTGGGACTAGCGGGTCCCCAAGAGACCCAGTACTTC. Translating gives CASSPLGLAGPQETQYF.

This clonotype was recorded at least ten times. The chain links TRBV28 to TRBJ2-7, with 8 bases fitting TRBD1. The germline V gene has CDR1 MDHEN and CDR2 SYDVKM. The CDR3 runs to 13 residues. V was clipped by 6 bases and J by 8 bases; unmatched bases: 9. The CDR3 here is CASSRTGIVKQYF. The CDR3 DNA is TGTGCCAGCAGCCGGACAGGGATCGTAAAGCAGTACTTC.

This clonotype was counted many times. The chain uses TRBV12-3 or TRBV12-4 and TRBJ2-1; TRBD2 aligns across 9 bases. With V trimmed by 3 bases and J by 4 bases, 10 bases remained unmatched. This CDR3 is built from 17 residues. The CDR3 coding sequence is TGTGCCAGCAGTTTCTCGGCAGGACTAGCGAGTTACAATGAGCAGTTCTTC. Encoded protein: CASSFSAGLASYNEQFF.

With regard to this clonotype: A much larger clone is a single base away; this may be a read error. The chain has TRBV18 and TRBJ2-7, with D possibly matching TRBD2 (6 bases). The CDR3 loop spans 14 amino acids. CDR1 and CDR2 (germline): KGHSH, LQKENI. Here the CDR3 reads CASSPRESSFEQYF. The CDR3 DNA reads as TGTGCCAGCTCACCTCGGGAGAGCTCCTTCGAGCAGTACTTC.

The rearrangement joins TRBV11-3 to TRBJ2-1; 12 bases are a match to TRBD2. Trimming at V came to 5 bases and at J to 6 bases, leaving 5 bases not matched to a gene. The CDR3 length is 15 residues. Germline V gene lookup returns CDR1 SGHNT and CDR2 YENEEA. The DNA of the CDR3 is TGTGCCAGCAGCCCAGGGACTAGCGGGTTCAATGAGCAGTTCTTC. This sequence encodes CASSPGTSGFNEQFF.

In this sample, this clonotype turned up many times. This sequence joins TRBV10-1 and TRBJ2-7, with TRBD1 matching over 7 bases. This CDR3 has 15 amino acids. V trimming: 3 bases; J trimming: 0 bases; junction bases outside the gene matches: 5. The germline gives CDR1 WNHNN, CDR2 SYGVQD (reference sequence). CDR3 sequence reads: CASSDTGTVSYEQYF. CDR3 DNA: TGCGCCAGCAGTGACACCGGGACAGTCTCCTACGAGCAGTACTTC.

Concerning this clonotype itself: One end of the junction does not line up with germline, which may come from a read error. V gene TRBV5-1 combines with J gene TRBJ1-3; no clear D gene. Germline V gene lookup returns CDR1 SGHRS and CDR2 YFSETQ. The CDR3 is made up of 15 amino acids. The CDR3 nucleotides read TGCGCCAGCAGCTTCAGTGGTGAGCCTGGAAACACCACATATTTT. Its protein is CASSFSGEPGNTTYF.

On this clonotype itself: Given a much more abundant clone one base away, this may be a read error. The rearrangement joins TRBV29-1 to TRBJ2-7, with a weak D call TRBD2 (6 bases). Germline-derived CDR1 and CDR2 are SQVTM and ANQGSEA. Between the trimmed V and J ends, which lost 4 bases and 3 bases, there was a span of 10 bases. This CDR3 contains 12 residues. CDR3 in amino acids: CSVAPGSYEQYF. CDR3 bases: TGCAGCGTTGCCCCCGGGAGCTACGAGCAGTACTTC.

This clonotype was seen many times. This sequence joins TRBV7-2 and TRBJ2-7; D unclear. This CDR3 spans 15 amino acids. Germline V gene sequence: CDR1 SGHTA, CDR2 FQGNSA. V was cut by 4 bases and J by 0 bases, with 13 bases left in between. The CDR3 nucleotides read TGTGCCAGCAGCTCCCTATTTACTCACTCCTACGAGCAGTACTTC. Amino acid sequence: CASSSLFTHSYEQYF.

V is TRBV10-3 and J is TRBJ2-1; 11 bases match TRBD2. The CDR3 extends over 23 amino acids. Germline-derived CDR1 and CDR2 are ENHRY and SYGVKD. V was pared by 6 bases and J by 5 bases, with 30 bases of the junction left unmatched. Here the CDR3 reads CAIRLTTGDIGLAGELKNNEQFF. Here the CDR3 DNA reads TGTGCCATCAGACTGACTACAGGTGACATAGGACTAGCGGGTGAGCTTAAAAACAATGAGCAGTTCTTC.